The clone carrying this TCR beta chain was detected once. This specimen belongs to a study of blood T cell repertoires in COVID-19. Study background: PBMCs, B-cell-depleted T cells, or T cells provided the cDNA or gDNA that made up the material.

How the authors handled the data: Quantification of nucleated cells was approximated via reference gene primer amplification. Here immunoSEQ multiplex PCR was the method, and the copy in TCRdb shows in-frame clones only, minus some. V and J calls and clone size come straight from that table; D and trimming were deduced from the DNA. This sample has some 250,000 clones; approximately 84% occur once, and the top ten carry 15%. Cohorts were assigned according to the clinical history that participants reported. Symptom resolution, clearance, or two negative PCRs marked the recovered donors of Cohort 3. V lost 6 bases, J lost 6 bases, and 14 bases stayed unmatched. The CDR3 length is 15 residues. Germline V gene data show CDR1 as PRHDT and CDR2 as FYEKMQ (reference sequence).

The sequenced material came from PBMCs or T cells enriched from blood (not recorded which). V gene TRBV13 combines with J gene TRBJ2-7; 7 nucleotides match TRBD1. The clonotype was recovered from a man aged 35-49 years who had recovered from COVID-19. The CDR3 DNA reads TGTGCCAGCAGGGCTCAGGACAGGAAGTCGGGCGAGCAGTACTTC. Protein sequence: CASRAQDRKSGEQYF.